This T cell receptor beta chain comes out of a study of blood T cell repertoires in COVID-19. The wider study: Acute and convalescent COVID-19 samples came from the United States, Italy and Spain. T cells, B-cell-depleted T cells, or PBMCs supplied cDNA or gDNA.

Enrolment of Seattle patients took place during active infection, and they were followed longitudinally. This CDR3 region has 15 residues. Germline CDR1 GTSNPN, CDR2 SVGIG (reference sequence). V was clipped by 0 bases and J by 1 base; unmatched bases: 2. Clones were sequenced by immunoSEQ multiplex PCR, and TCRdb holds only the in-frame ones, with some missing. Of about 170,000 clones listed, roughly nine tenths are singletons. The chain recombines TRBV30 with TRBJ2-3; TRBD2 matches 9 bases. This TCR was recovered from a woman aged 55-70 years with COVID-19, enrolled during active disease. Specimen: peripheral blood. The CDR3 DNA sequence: TGTGCCTGGAGTGTACGACTAGCGGGCACAGATACGCAGTATTTT. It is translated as CAWSVRLAGTDTQYF.